These 30 T cell receptor beta chains came from one sample sequenced in a study of CD8 T cells in Susac syndrome. An amount of RNA that ranged from roughly 0.5 to 1 ug was reverse transcribed with random hexamers. Using its own MiXCR run on the immunoSEQ multiplex PCR reads, TCRdb lists one record per CDR3 protein. In the table there are some 120,000 distinct CDR3 sequences, under 95% of which are singletons. Sequencing was done on a sample of CD8+ T cells from PBMCs. The receptors shown here come from a human donor in good health.

The rearrangement uses TRBV27 and TRBJ1-4; a possible D gene is TRBD1 (5 bases). In germline, CDR1 is MNHEY, CDR2 SMNVEV (reference sequence). This CDR3 has 14 amino acids. The V end lost 3 bases, the J end lost 4 bases, and 9 bases lay between the germline ends. In nucleotides, the CDR3 is TGTGCCAGCAGTTTTGACAGAAGTAATGAAAAACTGTTTTTT. Its translation: CASSFDRSNEKLFF.

In nucleotides, the CDR3 is TGTGCCAGCAGGACAGGGGCTGGTGGCTACACCTTC. The encoded protein is CASRTGAGGYTF. V usage is TRBV27 and J usage is TRBJ1-2; 8 nucleotides match TRBD1. From germline, CDR1 is MNHEY and CDR2 SMNVEV (reference sequence). CDR3 size: 12 residues. After removal of 6 bases from V and 7 bases from J, the junction contained 4 bases not matched to a gene.

V gene TRBV21-1 combines with J gene TRBJ1-5. TRBV21-1 is a known pseudogene. This CDR3 comprises 18 residues. CDR3 protein: CASSSRTEEIYSNQPQHF. The CDR3 DNA is TGTGCCAGCAGCTCTCGGACGGAGGAGATCTATAGCAATCAGCCCCAGCATTTT.

The chain links TRBV5-1 to TRBJ1-2; 8 bases match TRBD1. V dropped 4 bases and J dropped 7; count of bases not matched to a gene: 9. The CDR3 totals 14 residues. CDR1 and CDR2 (germline): SGHRS, YFSETQ. The CDR3 region is CASSAGQGNGGYTF. The CDR3, as DNA: TGCGCCAGCAGCGCTGGACAGGGAAATGGTGGCTACACCTTC.

This chain uses TRBV28 with TRBJ1-5; TRBD1 agrees at 7 bases. CDR1 is MDHEN and CDR2 is SYDVKM in the germline V gene. V dropped 11 bases and J dropped 7; count of bases not matched to a gene: 8. The CDR3 spans 12 residues. The CDR3 is CAHRTGQQPQHF. CDR3 nucleotides: TGTGCCCACCGGACAGGTCAACAGCCCCAGCATTTT.

This clonotype was seen only once. The J gene is TRBJ1-2, the V gene TRBV20-1; 7 positions match TRBD1. Germline lookup yields CDR1 DFQATT and CDR2 SNEGSKA (reference sequence). The CDR3 has 15 amino acids. The ends lost 0 bases at V and 4 bases at J; junction bases unmatched: 8. DNA of the CDR3: TGCAGTGCTAGAGAAACAGGGGCGACCACCTATGGCTACACCTTC. This translates into CSARETGATTYGYTF.

The V call is TRBV5-4, the J call TRBJ2-3; TRBD2 matches at 7 bases. The CDR3 has 14 residues. The V gene end was trimmed by 3 bases and the J gene end by 5 bases; junction bases not matched to a gene: 6. Germline V gives CDR1 SGHNT, CDR2 YYREEE (reference sequence). CDR3: CASSSDSGGDTQYF. The CDR3 DNA reads TGTGCCAGCAGCTCGGACTCGGGGGGAGATACGCAGTATTTT. Full variable domain (remainder filled in from reference TRBV5-4 and TRBJ2-3): ETGVTQSPTHLIKTRGQQVTLRCSSQSGHNTVSWYQQALGQGPQFIFQYYREEENGRGNFPPRFSGLQFPNYSSELNVNALELDDSALYLCASSSDSGGDTQYFGPGTRLTVL.

V gene TRBV7-2 combines with J gene TRBJ1-2; D is unclear. Trimming removed 1 base at V and 6 bases at J, with 15 bases between. CDR3 length: 15 amino acids. Per germline, CDR1 SGHTA and CDR2 FQGNSA. CDR3 sequence (DNA): TGTGCCAGCAGCTTAGTACCCGTCCTTCTCCATGGCTACACCTTC. This sequence encodes CASSLVPVLLHGYTF.

CDR3 nucleotides: TGTGCCAGCAGCCAAGGCGGTACTACCTACGAGCAGTACTTC. Amino acid sequence: CASSQGGTTYEQYF. The chain employs TRBV3-1 and TRBJ2-7; D unresolved. Germline V gene sequence: CDR1 LGHDT, CDR2 YNNKEL (reference sequence). There are 14 residues in the CDR3. Trimming cost V 1 base and J 2 bases, with 9 bases left between them.

This clonotype was observed a handful of times. The junction departs from germline at one end; a sequencing error may be responsible. This chain joins TRBV15 and TRBJ2-2; the D is unclear. This CDR3 has 16 amino acids. From germline, CDR1 is LNHNV and CDR2 YYDKDF (reference sequence). This CDR3 is CATSRDRASPTGELFF. In nucleotides, the CDR3 is TGTGCCACCAGTAGAGATAGGGCCTCTCCCACCGGGGAGCTGTTTTTT.

This sequence joins TRBV14 and TRBJ1-6; D perhaps matches TRBD1 (6 bases). V dropped 1 base and J dropped 11 bases, with 15 bases sitting between them. The V gene's germline CDR1 is SGHDN and CDR2 FVKESK. The CDR3 length is 15 residues. CDR3 bases: TGTGCCAGCAGCCAAGGTCAGGGGACGGAGACACCCCTCCACTTT. Protein sequence: CASSQGQGTETPLHF.

The chain employs TRBV4-3 and TRBJ2-2; 10 bases line up with TRBD1. The CDR3 consists of 18 residues. The ends lost 1 base at V and 5 bases at J; junction bases unmatched: 10. Looked up from germline, CDR1 is LGHNA and CDR2 is YSLEER. Here the CDR3 reads CASSQAVPDRGGTGELFF. The CDR3 region has the DNA TGCGCCAGCAGCCAAGCGGTCCCGGACAGGGGGGGAACCGGGGAGCTGTTTTTT.

This chain joins TRBV12-3 or TRBV12-4 and TRBJ1-1; D gene uncertain. V dropped 7 bases and J dropped 4 bases, with 16 bases sitting between them. This CDR3 comprises 14 residues. In DNA form, the CDR3 reads TGTGCCAGCAAGAACGACCCGAGCGGCACTGAAGCTTTCTTT. Amino acids: CASKNDPSGTEAFF.

Here the CDR3 DNA reads TGTGCCAGCAGTGCTAGCGGATCGTTCTACAATGAGCAGTTCTTC. Amino acids: CASSASGSFYNEQFF. This rearrangement joins TRBV28 to TRBJ2-1, with 7 positions matching TRBD2. This CDR3 is built from 15 residues. V dropped 5 bases and J dropped 3; count of bases not matched to a gene: 7. Germline V gene sequence: CDR1 MDHEN, CDR2 SYDVKM.

The V call is TRBV7-2, the J call TRBJ1-3; D not certain. Deletions cut 3 bases from V and 0 bases from J, with 15 bases between. The CDR3 loop spans 17 amino acids. Germline values: CDR1 SGHTA, CDR2 FQGNSA. CDR3 in DNA: TGTGCCAGCAGCTTTCTACGGATAGACGTCTCTGGAAACACCATATATTTT. Residues: CASSFLRIDVSGNTIYF.

The chain carries TRBV7-9 and TRBJ2-1; D is undetermined. This CDR3 comprises 12 residues. V lost 5 bases and J 6 bases, leaving 8 bases between the germline ends. Germline CDR1 and CDR2: SEHNR and FQNEAQ (reference sequence). This CDR3 is CASSREFNEQFF. In nucleotides, the CDR3 is TGTGCCAGCAGCCGCGAGTTCAATGAGCAGTTCTTC.

The sample holds one count of this clonotype. The V and J genes are TRBV7-2 and TRBJ1-1; D remains ambiguous. V was cut by 2 bases and J by 1 base, with 8 bases left in between. Germline CDR1 reads SGHTA; CDR2 reads FQGNSA. This CDR3 spans 14 amino acids. CDR3 in DNA: TGTGCCAGCAGCTTATTTTCCCAGAACACTGAAGCTTTCTTT. It yields the protein CASSLFSQNTEAFF. The complete variable domain, with remaining parts taken from reference TRBV7-2 and TRBJ1-1, reads GAGVSQSPSNKVTEKGKDVELRCDPISGHTALYWYRQSLGQGLEFLIYFQGNSAPDKSGLPSDRFSAERTGGSVSTLTIQRTQQEDSAVYLCASSLFSQNTEAFFGQGTRLTVV.

This chain uses TRBV12-3 or TRBV12-4 with TRBJ1-2; 7 bases line up with TRBD1. V lost 3 bases to trimming and J lost 0 bases; unmatched junction nucleotides: 7. This CDR3 is 16 amino acids long. This CDR3 reads CASSFRDSQTNYGYTF. CDR3 bases: TGTGCCAGCAGTTTCCGGGACAGTCAAACTAACTATGGCTACACCTTC.

The V and J genes are TRBV5-1 and TRBJ1-3; TRBD1 matches at 10 bases. V shed 3 bases and J 8 bases; nucleotides not matched to a gene: 5. Per germline, CDR1 SGHRS and CDR2 YFSETQ. The CDR3 is 14 amino acids. This CDR3 is CASSWGQGRDTIYF. In DNA form, the CDR3 reads TGCGCCAGCAGCTGGGGACAGGGGCGAGACACCATATATTTT.

The chain uses TRBV20-1 and TRBJ2-6; D is uncertain. The CDR3 length is 15 residues. The V gene lost 1 base and the J gene lost 0 bases, with 7 bases spanning the gap. Germline CDR1 and CDR2: DFQATT and SNEGSKA (reference sequence). The CDR3 DNA reads TGCAGTGCTAGAGGCGACGGCTCTGGGGCCAACGTCCTGACTTTC. This translates into CSARGDGSGANVLTF.

The chain uses TRBV4-1 and TRBJ2-4; D not certain. CDR3 length equals 16 residues. V shed 0 bases and J shed 0 bases, with 9 bases lying between them. Germline values: CDR1 MGHRA, CDR2 YSYEKL. Here the CDR3 DNA reads TGCGCCAGCAGCCAAGAACCAGCCCTAGCCAAAAACATTCAGTACTTC. Residues: CASSQEPALAKNIQYF.

The chain has TRBV29-1 and TRBJ1-4; TRBD1 aligns across 11 bases. This CDR3 is built from 14 residues. The germline CDR1 and CDR2 sequences are SQVTM and ANQGSEA. V was pared by 7 bases and J by 3 bases, with 4 bases of the junction left unmatched. The DNA of the CDR3 is TGCAGCGCCCAGGGACAGGGGGCTAATGAAAAACTGTTTTTT. It yields the protein CSAQGQGANEKLFF.

This clonotype appeared a few times. This chain connects TRBV3-1 to TRBJ2-7; no clear D. Between the trimmed V and J ends, which lost 0 bases and 3 bases, there was a span of 9 bases. The V gene's germline CDR1 is LGHDT and CDR2 YNNKEL (reference sequence). The CDR3 has 14 amino acids. The CDR3 sequence: CASSQDLLDYEQYF. The CDR3 bases are TGTGCCAGCAGCCAAGATCTCCTGGACTACGAGCAGTACTTC.

The chain uses TRBV7-9 and TRBJ1-2, with 8 bases fitting TRBD1. V was clipped by 1 base and J by 7 bases; unmatched bases: 5. The CDR3 spans 14 residues. Germline CDR1 SEHNR, CDR2 FQNEAQ (reference sequence). The CDR3 sequence is CASSLEAGGSGYTF. The CDR3 DNA reads as TGTGCCAGCAGCTTAGAGGCAGGGGGCTCTGGCTACACCTTC.

V gene TRBV29-1 combines with J gene TRBJ2-3; D unclear. Trimming cost V 5 bases and J 8 bases, with 17 bases left between them. CDR1 and CDR2 (germline): SQVTM, ANQGSEA. This CDR3 is built from 13 residues. CDR3 DNA: TGCAGCGTTAACGCTGTCCAGTCAGGTACGCAGTATTTT. Translating gives CSVNAVQSGTQYF.

This chain links TRBV19 with TRBJ1-5; 9 bases agree with TRBD1. The CDR3 extends over 15 amino acids. CDR1 and CDR2 from the germline V gene are LNHDA and SQIVND (reference sequence). The V segment lost 7 bases and the J segment 7 bases; nucleotides outside the gene matches: 11. The CDR3 reads CASNEGQGNQQPQHF. The CDR3 DNA reads TGTGCCAGTAATGAGGGACAGGGAAACCAACAGCCCCAGCATTTT. The variable domain in full, completed from reference TRBV19 and TRBJ1-5, reads DGGITQSPKYLFRKEGQNVTLSCEQNLNHDAMYWYRQDPGQGLRLIYYSQIVNDFQKGDIAEGYSVSREKKESFPLTVTSAQKNPTAFYLCASNEGQGNQQPQHFGDGTRLSIL.

This chain joins TRBV20-1 and TRBJ2-7, with D possibly being TRBD1 or TRBD2 (5 bases each). Germline CDR1 is DFQATT and CDR2 is SNEGSKA (reference sequence). V was cut by 1 base and J by 1 base, with 8 bases left in between. This CDR3 is built from 13 residues. In DNA form, the CDR3 reads TGCAGTGCTAGAGTTGGGGGTTCCTACGAGCAGTACTTC. Protein product: CSARVGGSYEQYF.

V and J are TRBV20-1 and TRBJ1-6; 9 nucleotides agree with TRBD1. This CDR3 is built from 14 residues. The trim removed 4 bases at V and 9 bases at J, leaving 7 bases unmatched. CDR1 and CDR2 (germline): DFQATT, SNEGSKA (reference sequence). Written as DNA, the CDR3 is TGCAGTGCTACCGGGACAGGGTTAAGTTCACCCCTCCACTTT. This sequence encodes CSATGTGLSSPLHF.

The rearrangement joins TRBV5-1 to TRBJ1-2; 7 positions agree with TRBD1. CDR1 SGHRS and CDR2 YFSETQ come from the germline V gene. V lost 4 bases and J lost 4; bases outside the gene matches: 13. The CDR3 contains 16 residues. DNA of the CDR3: TGCGCCAGCAGCCTCAACCCGGGACAGCGAATCTATGGCTACACCTTC. Encoded protein: CASSLNPGQRIYGYTF.

V usage is TRBV5-4 and J usage is TRBJ2-2; no definite D call. CDR1 and CDR2 (germline): SGHNT, YYREEE (reference sequence). Trimming took 4 bases from V and 2 from J, leaving 15 bases between them. The CDR3 spans 16 residues. CDR3 in amino acids: CASSPPGPANTGELFF. DNA of the CDR3: TGTGCCAGCAGCCCCCCCGGTCCAGCAAACACCGGGGAGCTGTTTTTT.